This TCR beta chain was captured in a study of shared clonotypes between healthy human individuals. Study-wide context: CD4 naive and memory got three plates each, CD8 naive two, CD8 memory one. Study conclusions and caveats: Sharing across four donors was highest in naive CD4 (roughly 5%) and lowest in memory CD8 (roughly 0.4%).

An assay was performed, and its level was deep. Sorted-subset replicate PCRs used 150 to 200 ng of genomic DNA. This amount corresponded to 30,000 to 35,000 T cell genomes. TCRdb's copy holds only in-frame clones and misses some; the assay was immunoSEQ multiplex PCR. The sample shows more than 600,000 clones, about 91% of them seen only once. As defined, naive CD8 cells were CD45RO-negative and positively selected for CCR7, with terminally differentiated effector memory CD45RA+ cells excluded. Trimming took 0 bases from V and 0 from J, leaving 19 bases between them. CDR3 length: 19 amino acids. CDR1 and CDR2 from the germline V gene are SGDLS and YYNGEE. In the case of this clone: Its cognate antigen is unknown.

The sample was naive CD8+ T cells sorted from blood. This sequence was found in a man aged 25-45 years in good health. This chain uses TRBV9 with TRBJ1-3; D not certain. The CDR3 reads CASSVDPGPGQISGNTIYF. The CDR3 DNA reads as TGTGCCAGCAGCGTAGATCCCGGGCCCGGCCAAATCTCTGGAAACACCATATATTTT.